Sequencing of this TCR beta chain was carried out in a study of blood T cell repertoires in COVID-19. Study as a whole: Collection of acute and convalescent COVID-19 samples took place in the United States, Italy and Spain. T cells, B-cell-depleted T cells, or PBMCs provided the cDNA or gDNA that served as material.

V lost 0 bases and J 0 bases, leaving 11 bases between the germline ends. The CDR3 loop spans 16 amino acids. The germline V gene has CDR1 SGHVS and CDR2 FNYEAQ. Seattle patients were enrolled during active infection and followed longitudinally. Sequenced by immunoSEQ multiplex PCR; TCRdb stores in-frame clones only, minus some. The sample records some 320,000 clones, roughly 89% being singletons. The chain combines TRBV7-6 with TRBJ2-5; possible D gene TRBD1, 5 bases. Sequencing was carried out using peripheral blood. The source of this sequence is a woman aged 25 to 39 with COVID-19, enrolled during active disease. The CDR3 DNA follows: TGTGCCAGCAGCTTAGCTGGGGCAGGACACCAAGAGACCCAGTACTTC. It specifies CASSLAGAGHQETQYF.